The text below deals with one TCR beta chain. This sample was included in a study of regulatory T cells in long-lasting Graves disease. The TCR beta library used iRepertoire HTBI primers with Arm-PCR amplification of CDR3. TCRdb used MiXCR to reprocess the multiplex PCR reads, holding one entry per CDR3 protein. The top ten clones hold around 23% of a sample with about 420,000 distinct CDR3 sequences, about a sixth of them seen once. This CDR3 has 16 amino acids. V lost 0 bases and J lost 3, with 11 bases in between. CDR1 MGHDK and CDR2 SYGVNS come from the germline V gene. Described time point: newly diagnosed GD, antithyroid drugs for less than 3 months. From RNA extracted from PBMCs, the TCR library was made. In Xi'an, China, an endocrinology department was the source of patients. A volume of around 8.7 milliliters of peripheral blood was collected in EDTA tubes. This sample also appeared in a second study, on T cells in Graves' hyperthyroidism and ophthalmopathy. That paper adds: For the diagnoses, clinical symptoms, serum thyroxine and TRAb, thyroid ultrasound and orbital computed tomography were used. Through a model of 13 V-J features, ophthalmopathy was separated from stable hyperthyroidism.

J is TRBJ2-2 and V is TRBV25-1, with D maybe TRBD2 (7 bases). This specimen consisted of peripheral blood mononuclear cells (PBMCs), obtained at new diagnosis, from a patient treated with antithyroid drugs. The source of this sequence is a woman aged 18-29 years with Graves disease. In DNA form, the CDR3 reads TGTGCCAGCAGTGAATACCGGGGGGCGGACACCGGGGAGCTGTTTTTT. Translating it yields CASSEYRGADTGELFF.